These 26 T cell receptor beta chains came from one sample sequenced in a study of breast tumors, draining lymph nodes, adjacent tissues. TCRdb re-derived calls from the multiplex PCR reads in MiXCR, one entry per CDR3 protein. This sample has 60,000 to 75,000 distinct CDR3 sequences, with roughly 57% found just once. The source material was breast tumor tissue. The receptors come from a female donor with breast cancer. Some clones in this sample may be carry-over from other donors' samples.

V is TRBV19 and J is TRBJ1-2, with D uncertain. The CDR3 loop spans 11 amino acids. From germline, CDR1 is LNHDA and CDR2 SQIVND (reference sequence). The germline V and J ends were trimmed by 11 bases and 3 bases, with 10 bases remaining between them. CDR3 DNA: TGTGCCGCTTCCTTCTACTATGGCTACACCTTC. Encoded protein: CAASFYYGYTF.

This clonotype was seen a handful of times. The chain uses TRBV7-2 and TRBJ1-1; possible D gene TRBD1, 5 bases. The V end was cut by 3 bases, the J end by 5 bases, with 10 bases between. The CDR3 consists of 13 residues. Per the germline V gene, CDR1 is SGHTA and CDR2 is FQGNSA. The CDR3 region has the DNA TGTGCCAGCAGCTTGTCAGGGCCTACTGAAGCTTTCTTT. Its protein product is CASSLSGPTEAFF. The entire variable domain, with the rest obtained from reference TRBV7-2 and TRBJ1-1, is as follows: GAGVSQSPSNKVTEKGKDVELRCDPISGHTALYWYRQSLGQGLEFLIYFQGNSAPDKSGLPSDRFSAERTGGSVSTLTIQRTQQEDSAVYLCASSLSGPTEAFFGQGTRLTVV.

As DNA, the CDR3 is TGTGCCAGCAGTGAATACAGTGATAGCAATCAGCCCCAGCATTTT. This encodes CASSEYSDSNQPQHF. V and J are TRBV2 and TRBJ1-5; D is unresolved. Trimming shortened V by 2 bases and J by 0 bases, and 8 bases separated the two germline ends. The CDR3 is 15 amino acids. CDR1 is SNHLY and CDR2 is FYNNEI in the germline V gene. The complete variable domain, with remaining parts taken from reference TRBV2 and TRBJ1-5, reads EPEVTQTPSHQVTQMGQEVILRCVPISNHLYFYWYRQILGQKVEFLVSFYNNEISEKSEIFDDQFSVERPDGSNFTLKIRSTKLEDSAMYFCASSEYSDSNQPQHFGDGTRLSIL.

Notes on this clonotype: The final CDR3 position lacks the conserved phenylalanine or tryptophan, pointing to a likely read error. In nucleotides, the CDR3 is TGCAGTGCTAGAAGTGATGGCTACACCTCC. Translating gives CSARSDGYTS. The chain joins TRBV20-1 to TRBJ1-2; no clear D gene. The CDR3 has 10 amino acids. V lost 2 bases and J 6 bases, leaving 4 bases between the germline ends. Germline V gene data show CDR1 as DFQATT and CDR2 as SNEGSKA (reference sequence).

The gene calls are TRBV25-1 and TRBJ1-3; the D is unclear. Germline CDR1 reads MGHDK; CDR2 reads SYGVNS. The germline V and J ends were trimmed by 3 bases and 3 bases, with 12 bases remaining between them. The CDR3 is 15 residues long. The CDR3 DNA reads TGTGCCAGCAGTGAGCCCGGACGAGGTGGAAACACCATATATTTT. This translates into CASSEPGRGGNTIYF. Full variable domain (remainder filled in from reference TRBV25-1 and TRBJ1-3): EADIYQTPRYLVIGTGKKITLECSQTMGHDKMYWYQQDPGMELHLIHYSYGVNSTEKGDLSSESTVSRIRTEHFPLTLESARPSHTSQYLCASSEPGRGGNTIYFGEGSWLTVV.

This clonotype was seen many times. This rearrangement joins TRBV20-1 to TRBJ2-3, with 7 bases aligning to TRBD2. The CDR3 totals 18 residues. V shed 2 bases, J shed 1 base, and the junction held 15 bases outside the gene matches. CDR1 DFQATT and CDR2 SNEGSKA come from the germline V gene (reference sequence). In nucleotides, the CDR3 is TGCAGTGCTAGAAACCCCCAAGGGAGGGCGATCGGCACAGATACGCAGTATTTT. Protein product: CSARNPQGRAIGTDTQYF.

The chain uses TRBV6-6 and TRBJ1-5; D is possibly TRBD1 (6 bases). The CDR3 sequence is 15 residues long. The V end was cut by 6 bases, the J end by 0 bases, with 12 bases between. CDR1 is MNHNY and CDR2 is SVGAGI in the germline V gene (reference sequence). CDR3 sequence (DNA): TGTGCCAGCAGAGGACAGTGGAATAGCAATCAGCCCCAGCATTTT. This codes for CASRGQWNSNQPQHF.

This clonotype was detected many times. V and J are TRBV14 and TRBJ2-5; 13 bases align to TRBD2. The CDR3 loop spans 16 amino acids. Germline CDR1 and CDR2: SGHDN and FVKESK. Trimming took 4 bases from V and 2 from J; bases not matched to a gene: 4. The CDR3 nucleotides are TGTGCCAGCAGCCCCCGACTAGCGGGGGGTCAAGAGACCCAGTACTTC. It yields the protein CASSPRLAGGQETQYF.

Note on this clonotype: An end of the junction does not agree with germline; a read error may underlie this. The chain employs TRBV12-3 or TRBV12-4 and TRBJ2-3; maybe TRBD1 (5 bases). This CDR3 region has 13 residues. CDR3 region: CATSFSTQGTQYF. DNA for the CDR3: TGTGCCACCAGTTTCTCGACCCAGGGTACGCAGTATTTT.

V gene TRBV7-3 combines with J gene TRBJ2-5; D may be TRBD2 (6 bases). CDR3 size: 14 residues. Trimming stripped 6 bases from V and 11 bases from J, with 22 bases between. Germline CDR1 SGHTA, CDR2 FQGTGA. The CDR3 nucleotides read TGTGCCAGCAGTTACTTCGCGGGGTCCCGGGCGCAGTACTTC. This sequence encodes CASSYFAGSRAQYF.

The sample holds many counts of this clonotype. This chain joins TRBV6-5 and TRBJ2-2; 11 bases are shared with TRBD2. CDR3 length equals 20 residues. The germline V gene has CDR1 MNHEY and CDR2 SVGAGI. After removal of 0 bases from V and 0 bases from J, the junction contained 9 bases not matched to a gene. As DNA, the CDR3 is TGTGCCAGCAGTTACTCAGGGACTAGCGGACGATGGACGAACACCGGGGAGCTGTTTTTT. Amino acids: CASSYSGTSGRWTNTGELFF.

The CDR3: CASSPGTGGDQETQHF. For the CDR3, the DNA is TGTGCCAGCAGCCCAGGGACAGGGGGCGACCAAGAGACCCAGCATTTT. The J gene is TRBJ1-5, the V gene TRBV9; 12 bases map to TRBD1. Germline trimming cut 4 bases from V and 11 bases from J; bases unmatched to any gene: 13. The CDR3 loop spans 16 amino acids. Per the germline V gene, CDR1 is SGDLS and CDR2 is YYNGEE.

The DNA for the CDR3 is TGTGCCAGTAGTATGTCCTATCGGGGCCCTAATCAGCCCCAGCATTTT. It yields the protein CASSMSYRGPNQPQHF. The V and J genes are TRBV19 and TRBJ1-5, with D perhaps matching TRBD1 (5 bases). Trimming took 3 bases from V and 4 from J, leaving 16 bases between them. The length of the CDR3 is 16 residues. The V gene's germline CDR1 is LNHDA and CDR2 SQIVND (reference sequence).

Comment on this clonotype: No conserved phenylalanine or tryptophan ends this CDR3, so it is likely a read error. The rearrangement links TRBV5-1 to TRBJ2-5; D ambiguous. This CDR3 spans 11 amino acids. Germline CDR1 is SGHRS and CDR2 is YFSETQ. Between the trimmed V and J ends, which lost 3 bases and 5 bases, there was a span of 5 bases. This CDR3 is CASSSAETQYS. Here the CDR3 DNA reads TGCGCCAGCAGCTCTGCGGAGACCCAGTACTCC.

This clonotype has ten or more counts. The chain employs TRBV29-1 and TRBJ2-5, with 11 nucleotides matching TRBD2. The CDR3 loop spans 18 amino acids. Germline CDR1 SQVTM, CDR2 ANQGSEA. V trimming: 6 bases; J trimming: 0 bases; junction bases outside the gene matches: 15. The CDR3 nucleotides read TGCAGCGTCGATCCCTACTTCACTAGCGGGGGCCACCAAGAGACCCAGTACTTC. Protein: CSVDPYFTSGGHQETQYF.

This sequence joins TRBV4-3 and TRBJ1-2; D not resolved. CDR1 and CDR2 from the germline V gene are LGHNA and YSLEER. CDR3 length: 12 amino acids. V shed 1 base and J shed 8 bases, with 8 bases lying between them. CDR3 coding DNA: TGCGCCAGCAGCCAAGGCGGGAACGGCTACACCTTC. Its protein product is CASSQGGNGYTF.

This clonotype is medium-sized. The chain uses TRBV20-1 and TRBJ2-2; 12 nucleotides align to TRBD2. Germline V CDR1 and CDR2: DFQATT, SNEGSKA (reference sequence). V shed 0 bases and J 6 bases; nucleotides not matched to a gene: 5. The length of the CDR3 is 16 residues. CDR3 nucleotides: TGCAGTGCTAGAGATACGCTAGCGGGAGGGCCCGGGGAGCTGTTTTTT. This sequence encodes CSARDTLAGGPGELFF.

V gene TRBV7-9 combines with J gene TRBJ2-5, with D unclear. V was shortened by 6 bases and J by 5 bases, with 19 bases between the two germline ends. The CDR3 spans 15 residues. CDR1 is SEHNR and CDR2 is FQNEAQ in the germline V gene (reference sequence). CDR3 loop: CASSLTGLPLETQYF. The DNA for the CDR3 is TGTGCCAGCAGTCTGACGGGCCTCCCTCTGGAGACCCAGTACTTC.

V gene TRBV7-9 combines with J gene TRBJ1-2; 8 nucleotides match TRBD1. With V trimmed by 5 bases and J by 3 bases, 5 bases remained unmatched. The CDR3 loop spans 14 amino acids. Germline V CDR1 and CDR2: SEHNR, FQNEAQ (reference sequence). The CDR3 loop reads CASSQHRGDYGYTF. CDR3 DNA: TGTGCCAGCAGCCAACACAGGGGGGACTATGGCTACACCTTC.

V usage is TRBV7-2 and J usage is TRBJ2-5; TRBD1 aligns across 7 bases. The CDR3 loop spans 14 amino acids. V dropped 7 bases and J dropped 1; count of bases not matched to a gene: 6. The V gene's germline CDR1 is SGHTA and CDR2 FQGNSA. Written as DNA, the CDR3 is TGTGCCAGCACCTCCGGGACAGCCCAAGAGACCCAGTACTTC. This codes for CASTSGTAQETQYF. Variable domain in full (rest from reference TRBV7-2 and TRBJ2-5): GAGVSQSPSNKVTEKGKDVELRCDPISGHTALYWYRQSLGQGLEFLIYFQGNSAPDKSGLPSDRFSAERTGGSVSTLTIQRTQQEDSAVYLCASTSGTAQETQYFGPGTRLLVL.

In this sample, this clonotype turned up once. One end of the junction is discordant with germline, which a read error may explain. The chain joins TRBV20-1 to TRBJ2-1; 10 nucleotides match TRBD2. The length of the CDR3 is 13 residues. The germline V gene has CDR1 DFQATT and CDR2 SNEGSKA (reference sequence). The CDR3 spells CSGSGGSYNEQSF. Written as DNA, the CDR3 is TGCAGCGGTAGCGGGGGGTCGTACAATGAGCAGTCCTTC.

There are many counts of this clonotype. The chain joins TRBV2 to TRBJ1-5; 9 nucleotides agree with TRBD1. V shed 4 bases and J 0 bases; nucleotides not matched to a gene: 10. Per germline, CDR1 SNHLY and CDR2 FYNNEI. The CDR3 is 18 residues long. The CDR3 sequence: CASSAPGQGRGSNQPQHF. The DNA of the CDR3 is TGTGCCAGCAGTGCACCGGGACAGGGAAGGGGTAGCAATCAGCCCCAGCATTTT. The whole variable domain, remainder taken from reference TRBV2 and TRBJ1-5, is EPEVTQTPSHQVTQMGQEVILRCVPISNHLYFYWYRQILGQKVEFLVSFYNNEISEKSEIFDDQFSVERPDGSNFTLKIRSTKLEDSAMYFCASSAPGQGRGSNQPQHFGDGTRLSIL.

The gene calls are TRBV20-1 and TRBJ2-7, with TRBD2 identical over 9 bases. CDR1 is DFQATT, CDR2 SNEGSKA, per germline (reference sequence). This CDR3 comprises 15 residues. V trimming: 0 bases; J trimming: 2 bases; junction bases outside the gene matches: 5. The CDR3 region has the DNA TGCAGTGCTAGAGATGATAGCGGGAGTCCCTACGAGCAGTACTTC. It encodes CSARDDSGSPYEQYF.

This clonotype was observed at least ten times. Just one base apart from a much larger clone, this may be a read error. This rearrangement joins TRBV2 to TRBJ1-6; possibly TRBD1 for D (6 bases). Germline lookup yields CDR1 SNHLY and CDR2 FYNNEI. This CDR3 contains 13 residues. The CDR3 DNA is TGTGCCTCACGGGACATGAAGAATTCACCCCCCCACTTT. It encodes CASRDMKNSPPHF.

This clonotype occurred once. The chain couples TRBV10-2 to TRBJ1-5; D possibly corresponds to TRBD1 (5 bases). The length of the CDR3 is 14 residues. Trimming removed 8 bases at V and 2 bases at J, with 13 bases between. Germline CDR1 WSHSY, CDR2 SAAADI. CDR3: CASRRGSGNQPQHF. In DNA form, the CDR3 reads TGCGCCAGCCGGCGGGGGTCTGGCAATCAGCCCCAGCATTTT.

The table lists this clonotype with many counts. The V gene is TRBV15, the J gene TRBJ1-4, with 7 bases identical to TRBD1. The CDR3 consists of 15 residues. Germline V gene data show CDR1 as LNHNV and CDR2 as YYDKDF (reference sequence). The J segment lost 8 bases and the V segment lost 2 bases, leaving 8 bases of the junction unmatched. CDR3 DNA: TGTGCCACCAGCAGAATACTGACAGGGAGGGAAAAACTGTTTTTT. It yields the protein CATSRILTGREKLFF.